The present TCR beta chain was sequenced within a study of T-cell memory formation after mild COVID-19. TCRdb analysed the 5' RACE reads with MiXCR anew, one entry per CDR3 protein. The table lists roughly 99,000 distinct CDR3 sequences, about 15% of them singletons. This clonotype came up a few times. No antigen is known for it. Study findings and constraints: For contracting clones, CD4+ ones sat mainly in CM and EM, CD8+ in EMRA.

The CDR3 runs 15 residues. Germline V gene lookup returns CDR1 DFQATT and CDR2 SNEGSKA (reference sequence). The V segment lost 3 bases and the J segment 7 bases; nucleotides outside the gene matches: 9. Input material: PBMCs or a T cell subset sorted from them (not recorded which). The receptor's source is a young man who had mild COVID-19 (a few samples of this study predate the infection). Cell type and time point are not known. The rearrangement joins TRBV20-1 to TRBJ2-2; 9 nucleotides agree with TRBD1. CDR3 bases: TGCAGTGCTAGGACCGGGACAGGGCGGAACGGGGAGCTGTTTTTT. Residues: CSARTGTGRNGELFF.